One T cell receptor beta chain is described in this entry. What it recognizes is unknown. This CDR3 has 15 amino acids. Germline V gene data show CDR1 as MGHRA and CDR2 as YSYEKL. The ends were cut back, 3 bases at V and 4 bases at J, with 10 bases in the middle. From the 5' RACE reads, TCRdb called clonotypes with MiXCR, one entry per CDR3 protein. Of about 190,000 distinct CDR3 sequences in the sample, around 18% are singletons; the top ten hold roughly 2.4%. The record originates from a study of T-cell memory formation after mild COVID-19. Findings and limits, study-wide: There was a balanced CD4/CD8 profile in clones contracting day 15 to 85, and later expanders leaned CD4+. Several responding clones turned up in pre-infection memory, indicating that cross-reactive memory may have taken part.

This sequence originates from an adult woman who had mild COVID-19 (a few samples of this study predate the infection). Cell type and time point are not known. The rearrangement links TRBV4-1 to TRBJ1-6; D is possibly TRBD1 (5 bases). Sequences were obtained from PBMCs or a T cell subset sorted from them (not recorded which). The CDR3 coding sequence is TGCGCCAGCAGCCAGGAGGGGAATTATAATTCACCCCTCCACTTT. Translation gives CASSQEGNYNSPLHF.